This T cell receptor beta chain was sequenced for a study of glioma-infiltrating T cells. General study results and limits: Patients with low tissue-blood divergence carried a signature set of shared blood CDR3 motifs.

TCR alpha and beta CDR3 regions were amplified from RNA using iRepertoire nested multiplex PCR. TCRdb analysed the multiplex PCR reads with MiXCR anew, one entry per CDR3 protein. This sample yields about 410,000 distinct CDR3 sequences, of which less than 50% are seen a single time; about 12% belongs to the top ten. Remarks on this clonotype: What it binds is unknown. This could be a read error, since a much larger clone is one nucleotide away.

There are 14 residues in the CDR3. V was pared by 3 bases and J by 3 bases, with 12 bases between. The V gene's germline CDR1 is MDHEN and CDR2 SYDVKM. The clonotype comes from a human donor with low-grade glioma or glioblastoma, undergoing nonglioma brain surgery, or in good health (not recorded which). The sequencing input was glioma tissue, nonneoplastic brain tissue, or PBMCs (not recorded which). The chain uses TRBV28 and TRBJ2-7; weak D call: TRBD1 (6 bases). In DNA, the CDR3 is TGTGCCAGCAGTTTTAGGGGACATGGCTACGAGCAGTACTTC. Translation: CASSFRGHGYEQYF.